The source of this TCR beta chain is a study of identical twins. Each CDR3 protein is one row after TCRdb ran MiXCR on the 5' RACE reads. In the table there are under 1 million distinct CDR3 sequences, approximately 13% of which are singletons. Germline V gives CDR1 DFQATT, CDR2 SNEGSKA (reference sequence). V was trimmed by 3 bases and J by 5 bases, leaving 11 bases between them. The CDR3 extends over 13 amino acids. This clonotype occurred a few times. The same data also went into a second study, on yellow fever vaccine responses in identical twins.

The origin of this receptor is a young woman in good health. This chain uses TRBV20-1 with TRBJ2-1, with unresolved D. Source material: PBMCs. The CDR3 protein is CSARFGLDNEQFF. The CDR3 DNA follows: TGCAGTGCTAGGTTCGGGCTAGACAATGAGCAGTTCTTC.